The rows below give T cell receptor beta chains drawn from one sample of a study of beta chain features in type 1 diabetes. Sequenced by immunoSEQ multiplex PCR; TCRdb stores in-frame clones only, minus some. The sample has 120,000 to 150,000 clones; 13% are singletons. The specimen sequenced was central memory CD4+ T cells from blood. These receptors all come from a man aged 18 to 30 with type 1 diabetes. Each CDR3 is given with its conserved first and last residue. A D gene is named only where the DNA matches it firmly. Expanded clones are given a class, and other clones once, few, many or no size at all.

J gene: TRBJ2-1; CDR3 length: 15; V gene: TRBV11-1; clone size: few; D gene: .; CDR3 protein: CASSSTRQDPNEQFF; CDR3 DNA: TGTGCCAGCAGCTCCACACGACAGGACCCCAATGAGCAGTTCTTC
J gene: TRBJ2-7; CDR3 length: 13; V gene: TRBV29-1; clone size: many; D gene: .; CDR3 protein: CSVEVYPGYEQYF; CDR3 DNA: TGCAGCGTTGAAGTTTACCCAGGGTACGAGCAGTACTTC
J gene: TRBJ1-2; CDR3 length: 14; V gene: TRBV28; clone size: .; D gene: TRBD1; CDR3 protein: CASSTLGQGDGYTF; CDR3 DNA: TGTGCCAGCAGCACTTTAGGACAGGGTGATGGCTACACCTTC
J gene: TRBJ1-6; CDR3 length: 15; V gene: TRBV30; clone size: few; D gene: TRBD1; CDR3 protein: CAWSPLRQGNSPLHF; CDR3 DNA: TGTGCCTGGAGCCCCCTCAGACAGGGAAATTCACCCCTCCACTTT
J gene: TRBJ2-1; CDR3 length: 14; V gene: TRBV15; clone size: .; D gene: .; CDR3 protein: CATSARPNWGEQFF; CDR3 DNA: TGTGCCACCAGCGCACGACCGAACTGGGGTGAGCAGTTCTTC
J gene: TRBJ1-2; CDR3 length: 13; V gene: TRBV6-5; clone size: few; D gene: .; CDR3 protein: CASSEVEGYGYTF; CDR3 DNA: TGTGCCAGCAGTGAGGTGGAAGGATATGGCTACACCTTC
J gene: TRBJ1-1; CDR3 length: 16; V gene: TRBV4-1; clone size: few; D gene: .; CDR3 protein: CASSQPDISWRTEAFF; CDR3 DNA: TGCGCCAGCAGCCAACCGGACATCTCCTGGAGGACTGAAGCTTTCTTT
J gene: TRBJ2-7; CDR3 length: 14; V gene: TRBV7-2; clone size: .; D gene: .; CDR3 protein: CASSLSRPAGEQYF; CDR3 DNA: TGTGCCAGCAGCCTATCAAGGCCCGCCGGGGAGCAGTACTTC
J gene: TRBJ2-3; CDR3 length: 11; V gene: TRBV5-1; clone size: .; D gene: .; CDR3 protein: CASSLKDTQYF; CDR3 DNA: TGCGCCAGCAGCTTGAAGGATACGCAGTATTTT
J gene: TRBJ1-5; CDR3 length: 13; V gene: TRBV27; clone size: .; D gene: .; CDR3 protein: CASSFGVNQPQHF; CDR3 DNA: TGTGCCAGCAGTTTTGGGGTCAATCAGCCCCAGCATTTT
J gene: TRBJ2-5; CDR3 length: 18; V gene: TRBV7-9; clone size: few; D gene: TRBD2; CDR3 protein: CASGPPPRAGAGQETQYF; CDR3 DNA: TGTGCCAGCGGGCCGCCCCCCAGGGCAGGAGCGGGACAAGAGACCCAGTACTTC
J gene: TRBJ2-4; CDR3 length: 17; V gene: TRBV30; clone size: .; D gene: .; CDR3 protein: CAWSGGLFSGAKNIQYF; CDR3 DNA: TGTGCCTGGAGTGGGGGGCTTTTCAGTGGGGCCAAAAACATTCAGTACTTC
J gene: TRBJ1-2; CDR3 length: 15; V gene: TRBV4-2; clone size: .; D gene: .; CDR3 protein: CASSQDSPGSYGYTF; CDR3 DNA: TGTGCCAGCAGCCAAGATTCGCCAGGGAGCTATGGCTACACCTTC
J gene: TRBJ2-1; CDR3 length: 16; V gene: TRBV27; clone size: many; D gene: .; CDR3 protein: CASRKEQNLSNGEQFF; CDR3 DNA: TGTGCCAGCAGAAAGGAACAGAACCTCTCCAACGGGGAGCAGTTCTTC
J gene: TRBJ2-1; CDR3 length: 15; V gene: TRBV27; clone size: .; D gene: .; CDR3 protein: CASSLGSGNVHEQFF; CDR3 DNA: TGTGCCAGCAGTTTAGGTTCGGGGAATGTACATGAGCAGTTCTTC
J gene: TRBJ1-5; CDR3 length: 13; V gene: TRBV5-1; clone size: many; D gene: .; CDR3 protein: CASSSTGTQPQHF; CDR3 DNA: TGCGCCAGCAGCTCAACAGGGACTCAGCCCCAGCATTTT
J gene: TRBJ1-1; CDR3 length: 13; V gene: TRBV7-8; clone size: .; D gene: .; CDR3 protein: CASSFRADTEAFF; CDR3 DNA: TGTGCCAGCAGTTTCAGAGCGGACACTGAAGCTTTCTTT
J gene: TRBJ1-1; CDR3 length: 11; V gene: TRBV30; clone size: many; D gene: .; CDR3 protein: CAWRQGTEAFF; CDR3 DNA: TGTGCCTGGAGGCAGGGGACTGAAGCTTTCTTT
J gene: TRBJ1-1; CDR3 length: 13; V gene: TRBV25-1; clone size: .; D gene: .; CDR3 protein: CASRQGPWTEAFF; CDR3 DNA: TGTGCCAGCAGGCAGGGGCCGTGGACTGAAGCTTTCTTT
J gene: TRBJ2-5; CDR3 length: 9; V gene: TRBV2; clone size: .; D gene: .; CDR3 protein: CASRETQYF; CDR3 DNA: TGTGCCAGCAGGGAGACCCAGTACTTC
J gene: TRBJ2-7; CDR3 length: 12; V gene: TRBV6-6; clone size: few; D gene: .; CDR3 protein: CVAQGLNYEQYF; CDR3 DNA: TGTGTGGCGCAGGGGTTAAACTACGAGCAGTACTTC
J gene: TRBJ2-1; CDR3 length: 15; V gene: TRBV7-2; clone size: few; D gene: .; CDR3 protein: CASSSRGSSYNEQFF; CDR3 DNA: TGTGCCAGCAGCTCACGGGGGAGCTCCTACAATGAGCAGTTCTTC
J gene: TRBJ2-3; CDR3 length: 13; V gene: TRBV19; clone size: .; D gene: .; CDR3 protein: CASGTSLGDTQYF; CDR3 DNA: TGTGCCAGTGGGACTTCACTCGGGGATACGCAGTATTTT
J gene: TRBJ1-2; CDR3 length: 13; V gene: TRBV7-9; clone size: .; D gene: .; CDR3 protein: CASSPGPGYGYTF; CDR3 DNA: TGTGCCAGCAGTCCAGGACCGGGGTATGGCTACACCTTC
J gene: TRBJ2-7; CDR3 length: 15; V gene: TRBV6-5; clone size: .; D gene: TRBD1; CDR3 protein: CASTDGQGKGYEQYF; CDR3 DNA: TGTGCCAGCACTGACGGACAGGGGAAAGGATACGAGCAGTACTTC
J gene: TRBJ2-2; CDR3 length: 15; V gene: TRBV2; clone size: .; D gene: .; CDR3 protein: CASSIQGFNTGELFF; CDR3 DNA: TGTGCCAGCAGTATACAGGGCTTTAACACCGGGGAGCTGTTTTTT
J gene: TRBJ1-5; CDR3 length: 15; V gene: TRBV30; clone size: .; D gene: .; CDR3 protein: CAWSVSGYSNQPQHF; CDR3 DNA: TGTGCCTGGAGTGTTTCGGGTTATAGCAATCAGCCCCAGCATTTT
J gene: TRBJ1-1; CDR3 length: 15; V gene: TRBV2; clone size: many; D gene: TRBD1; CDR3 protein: CASSDPGGGGNEAFF; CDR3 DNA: TGTGCCAGCAGTGATCCCGGAGGGGGCGGCAATGAAGCTTTCTTT
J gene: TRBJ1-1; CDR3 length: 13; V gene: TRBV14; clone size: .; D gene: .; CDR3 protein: CASSPSLNTEAFF; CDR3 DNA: TGTGCCAGCAGCCCCAGTTTGAACACTGAAGCTTTCTTT
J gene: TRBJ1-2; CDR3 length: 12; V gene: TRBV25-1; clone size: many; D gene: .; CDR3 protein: CASSATGSGYTF; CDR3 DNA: TGTGCCAGCAGCGCGACTGGCTCTGGCTACACCTTC
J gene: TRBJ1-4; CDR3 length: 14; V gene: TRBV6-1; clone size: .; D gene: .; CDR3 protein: CASSRSPTNEKLFF; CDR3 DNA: TGTGCCAGCTCCAGGAGCCCAACTAATGAAAAACTGTTTTTT
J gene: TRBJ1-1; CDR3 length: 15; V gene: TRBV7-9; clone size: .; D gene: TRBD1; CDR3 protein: CASSLYTGADTEAFF; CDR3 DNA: TGTGCCAGCAGCCTATATACAGGGGCGGACACTGAAGCTTTCTTT
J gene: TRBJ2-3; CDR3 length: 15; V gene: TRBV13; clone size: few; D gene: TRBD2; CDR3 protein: CASSLGVSGGHTQYF; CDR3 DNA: TGTGCCAGCAGCTTAGGGGTTAGCGGGGGCCATACGCAGTATTTT
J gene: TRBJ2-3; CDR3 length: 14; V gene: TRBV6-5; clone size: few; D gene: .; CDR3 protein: CASRQGRSTDTQYF; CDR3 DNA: TGTGCCAGCAGACAGGGCCGGTCCACAGATACGCAGTATTTT
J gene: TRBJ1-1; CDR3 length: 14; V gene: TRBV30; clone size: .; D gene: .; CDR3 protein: CACSGHNMNTEAFF; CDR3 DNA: TGTGCCTGCTCTGGCCACAACATGAACACTGAAGCTTTCTTT
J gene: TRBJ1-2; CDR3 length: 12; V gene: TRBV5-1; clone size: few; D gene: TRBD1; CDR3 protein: CASSPTGVGYTF; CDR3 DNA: TGCGCCAGCAGCCCGACAGGGGTTGGCTACACCTTC
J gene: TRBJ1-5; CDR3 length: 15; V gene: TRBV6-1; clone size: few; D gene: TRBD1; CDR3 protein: CASSPSTGGGQPQHF; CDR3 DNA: TGTGCCAGCAGTCCATCCACAGGGGGCGGTCAGCCCCAGCATTTT
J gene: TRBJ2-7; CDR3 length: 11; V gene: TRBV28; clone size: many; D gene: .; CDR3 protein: CASGVAYEQYF; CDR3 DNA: TGTGCCAGCGGAGTCGCGTACGAGCAGTACTTC
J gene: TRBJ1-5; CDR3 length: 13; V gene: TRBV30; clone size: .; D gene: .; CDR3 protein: CAWSVQGTSAQHF; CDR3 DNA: TGTGCCTGGAGTGTTCAAGGGACATCAGCCCAGCATTTT
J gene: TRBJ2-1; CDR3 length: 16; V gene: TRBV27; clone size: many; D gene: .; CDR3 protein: CASSLSPSGTANEQFF; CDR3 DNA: TGTGCCAGCAGTTTATCGCCCTCCGGGACTGCAAATGAGCAGTTCTTC
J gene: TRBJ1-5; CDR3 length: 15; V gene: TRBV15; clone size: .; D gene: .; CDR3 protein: CATSRVRDTHQPQHF; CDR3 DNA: TGTGCCACCAGCAGAGTTCGGGACACACATCAGCCCCAGCATTTT
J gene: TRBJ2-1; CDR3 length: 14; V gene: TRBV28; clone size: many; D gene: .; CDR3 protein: CASSPGTFSNEQFF; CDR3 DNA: TGTGCCAGCAGTCCAGGGACATTTAGCAATGAGCAGTTCTTC
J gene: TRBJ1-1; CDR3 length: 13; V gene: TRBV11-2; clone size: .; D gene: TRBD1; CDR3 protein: CASSIQGDTEAFF; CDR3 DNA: TGTGCCAGCAGTATTCAGGGGGACACTGAAGCTTTCTTT
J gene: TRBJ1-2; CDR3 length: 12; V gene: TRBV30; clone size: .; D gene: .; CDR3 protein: CAWGEQEGGYTF; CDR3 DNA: TGTGCCTGGGGCGAACAGGAGGGAGGCTACACCTTC
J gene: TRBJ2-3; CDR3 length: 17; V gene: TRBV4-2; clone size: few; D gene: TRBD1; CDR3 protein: CASSQDSRQGARDTQYF; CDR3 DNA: TGTGCCAGCAGCCAAGATAGTAGACAGGGGGCGAGAGATACGCAGTATTTT
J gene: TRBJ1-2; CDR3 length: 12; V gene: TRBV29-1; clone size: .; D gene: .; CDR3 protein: CSAVGGPYGYTF; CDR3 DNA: TGCAGCGCTGTGGGGGGGCCCTATGGCTACACCTTC
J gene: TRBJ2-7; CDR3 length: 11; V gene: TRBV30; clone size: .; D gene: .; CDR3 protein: CAWSPSGEQYF; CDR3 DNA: TGTGCCTGGAGTCCATCCGGCGAGCAGTACTTC
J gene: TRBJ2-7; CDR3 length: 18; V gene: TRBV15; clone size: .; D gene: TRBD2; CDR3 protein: CATSRDPDKGGDPYEQYF; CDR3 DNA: TGTGCCACCAGCAGAGACCCCGATAAGGGAGGGGATCCCTACGAGCAGTACTTC
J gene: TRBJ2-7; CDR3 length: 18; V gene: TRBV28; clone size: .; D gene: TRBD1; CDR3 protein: CASSLTGRSFLDSYEQYF; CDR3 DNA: TGTGCCAGCAGTTTGACAGGGCGGTCTTTCTTGGACTCCTACGAGCAGTACTTC
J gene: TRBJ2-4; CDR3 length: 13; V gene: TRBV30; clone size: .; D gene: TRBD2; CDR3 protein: CALEVVAGGAQYF; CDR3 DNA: TGTGCCTTAGAGGTAGTAGCGGGGGGCGCTCAGTACTTC
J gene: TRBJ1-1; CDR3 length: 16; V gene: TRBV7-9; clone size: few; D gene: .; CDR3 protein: CASRSGRDGGDTEAFF; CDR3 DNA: TGTGCCAGCAGGTCCGGGAGGGACGGAGGGGACACTGAAGCTTTCTTT
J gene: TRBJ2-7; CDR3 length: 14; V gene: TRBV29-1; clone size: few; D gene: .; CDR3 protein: CSVVGTGSSYEQYF; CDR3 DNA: TGCAGCGTAGTCGGGACGGGAAGCTCCTACGAGCAGTACTTC
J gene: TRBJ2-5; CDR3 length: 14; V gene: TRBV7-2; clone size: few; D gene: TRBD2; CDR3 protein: CASSHPGRQETQYF; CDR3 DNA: TGTGCCAGCAGCCACCCCGGGAGGCAAGAGACCCAGTACTTC
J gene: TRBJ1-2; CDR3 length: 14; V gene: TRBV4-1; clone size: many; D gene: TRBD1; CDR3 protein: CASRPTGGGPGYTF; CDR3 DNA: TGCGCCAGCAGACCAACGGGAGGGGGCCCTGGCTACACCTTC
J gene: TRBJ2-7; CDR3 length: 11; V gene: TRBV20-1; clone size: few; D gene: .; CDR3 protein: CSGTDSYEQYF; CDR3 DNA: TGCAGTGGGACAGATTCCTACGAGCAGTACTTC